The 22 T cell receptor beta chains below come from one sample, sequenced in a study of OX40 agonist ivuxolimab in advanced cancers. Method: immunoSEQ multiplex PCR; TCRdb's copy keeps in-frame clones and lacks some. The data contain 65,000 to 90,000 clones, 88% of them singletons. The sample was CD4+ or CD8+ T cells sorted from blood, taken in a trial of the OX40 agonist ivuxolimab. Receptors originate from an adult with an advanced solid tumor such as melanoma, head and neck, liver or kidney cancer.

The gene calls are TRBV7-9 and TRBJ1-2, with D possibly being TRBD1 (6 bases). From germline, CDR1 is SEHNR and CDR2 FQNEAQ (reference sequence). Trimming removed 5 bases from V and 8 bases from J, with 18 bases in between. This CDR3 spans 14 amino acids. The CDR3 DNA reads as TGTGCCAGCAGCACAAGAGCAGGGGAGGAAGGCTACACCTTC. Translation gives CASSTRAGEEGYTF. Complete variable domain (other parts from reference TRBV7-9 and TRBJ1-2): DTGVSQNPRHKITKRGQNVTFRCDPISEHNRLYWYRQTLGQGPEFLTYFQNEAQLEKSRLLSDRFSAERPKGSFSTLEIQRTEQGDSAMYLCASSTRAGEEGYTFGSGTRLTVV.

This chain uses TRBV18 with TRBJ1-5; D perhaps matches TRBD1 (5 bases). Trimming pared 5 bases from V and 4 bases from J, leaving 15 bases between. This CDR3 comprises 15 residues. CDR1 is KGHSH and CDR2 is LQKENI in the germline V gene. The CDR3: CASSDPGKSNQPQHF. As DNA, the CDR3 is TGTGCCAGCTCAGATCCAGGGAAGAGTAATCAGCCCCAGCATTTT.

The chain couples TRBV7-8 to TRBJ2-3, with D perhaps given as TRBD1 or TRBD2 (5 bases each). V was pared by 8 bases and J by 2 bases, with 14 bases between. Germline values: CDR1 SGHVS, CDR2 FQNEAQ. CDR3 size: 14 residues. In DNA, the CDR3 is TGTGCCAGCGGGTCCGGGACCAACACAGATACGCAGTATTTT. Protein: CASGSGTNTDTQYF.

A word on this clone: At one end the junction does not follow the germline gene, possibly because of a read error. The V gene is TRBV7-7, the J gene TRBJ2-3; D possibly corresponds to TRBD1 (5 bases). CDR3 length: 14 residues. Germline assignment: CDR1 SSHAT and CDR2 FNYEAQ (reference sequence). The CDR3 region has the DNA TGTGCTAGCAGCCCGCAGGGATTTTCAGATACGCAGTATTTT. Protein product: CASSPQGFSDTQYF.

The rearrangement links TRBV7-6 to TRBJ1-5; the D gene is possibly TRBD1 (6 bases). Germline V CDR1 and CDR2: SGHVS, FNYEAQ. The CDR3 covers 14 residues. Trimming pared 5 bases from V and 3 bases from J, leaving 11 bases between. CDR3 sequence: CASSPPGVNQPQHF. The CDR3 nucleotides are TGTGCCAGCAGCCCCCCAGGGGTCAATCAGCCCCAGCATTTT.

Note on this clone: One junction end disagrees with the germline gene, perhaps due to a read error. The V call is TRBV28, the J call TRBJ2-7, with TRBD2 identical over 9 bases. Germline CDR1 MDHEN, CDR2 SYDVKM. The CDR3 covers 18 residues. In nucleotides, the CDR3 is TGTGCCAGCAGTCCCGTGGAGACTCTAGCGGGGCGTTTCTACGGGCAGTACTTC. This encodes CASSPVETLAGRFYGQYF. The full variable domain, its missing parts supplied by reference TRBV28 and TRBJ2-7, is DVKVTQSSRYLVKRTGEKVFLECVQDMDHENMFWYRQDPGLGLRLIYFSYDVKMKEKGDIPEGYSVSREKKERFSLILESASTNQTSMYLCASSPVETLAGRFYGQYFGPGTRLTVT.

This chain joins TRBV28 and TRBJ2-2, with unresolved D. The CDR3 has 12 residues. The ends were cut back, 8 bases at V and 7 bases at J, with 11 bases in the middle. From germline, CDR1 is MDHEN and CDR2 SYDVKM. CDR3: CASSVSGGELFF. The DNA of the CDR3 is TGTGCCAGCTCAGTATCTGGCGGGGAGCTGTTTTTT. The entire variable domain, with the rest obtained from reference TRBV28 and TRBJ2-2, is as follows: DVKVTQSSRYLVKRTGEKVFLECVQDMDHENMFWYRQDPGLGLRLIYFSYDVKMKEKGDIPEGYSVSREKKERFSLILESASTNQTSMYLCASSVSGGELFFGEGSRLTVL.

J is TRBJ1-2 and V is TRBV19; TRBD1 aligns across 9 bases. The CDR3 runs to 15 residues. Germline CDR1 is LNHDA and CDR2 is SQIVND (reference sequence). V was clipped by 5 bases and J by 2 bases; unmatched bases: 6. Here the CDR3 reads CASSLQGAQNYGYTF. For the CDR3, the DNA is TGTGCCAGTAGTTTACAGGGGGCGCAAAACTATGGCTACACCTTC.

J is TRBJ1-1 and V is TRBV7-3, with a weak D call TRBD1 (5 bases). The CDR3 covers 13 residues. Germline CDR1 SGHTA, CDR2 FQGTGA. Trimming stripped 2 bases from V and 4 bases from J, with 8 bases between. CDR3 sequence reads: CASSLDGGTEAFF. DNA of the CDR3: TGTGCCAGCAGCTTAGACGGGGGCACTGAAGCTTTCTTT.

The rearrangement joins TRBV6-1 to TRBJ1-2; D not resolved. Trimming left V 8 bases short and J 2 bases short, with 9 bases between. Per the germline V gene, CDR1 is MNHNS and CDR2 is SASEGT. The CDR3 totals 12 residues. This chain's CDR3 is CASSRENYGYTF. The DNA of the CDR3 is TGTGCCAGCTCACGAGAAAACTATGGCTACACCTTC.

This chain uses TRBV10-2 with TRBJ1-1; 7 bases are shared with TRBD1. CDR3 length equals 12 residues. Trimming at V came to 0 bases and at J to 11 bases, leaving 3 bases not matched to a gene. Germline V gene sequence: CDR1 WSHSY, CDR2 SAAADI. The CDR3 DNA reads TGCGCCAGCAGTGAGTCAGGGGGCTCGGCTTTCTTT. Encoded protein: CASSESGGSAFF.

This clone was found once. This CDR3 is CASGGNNLGASEQYF. In DNA form, the CDR3 reads TGCGCCAGCGGGGGGAATAATCTCGGCGCCTCCGAGCAGTACTTC. The chain has TRBV5-1 and TRBJ2-7; maybe TRBD2 (6 bases). V shed 7 bases and J shed 6 bases, with 23 bases lying between them. The CDR3 length is 15 residues. Germline V gene lookup returns CDR1 SGHRS and CDR2 YFSETQ. Variable domain in full (rest from reference TRBV5-1 and TRBJ2-7): KAGVTQTPRYLIKTRGQQVTLSCSPISGHRSVSWYQQTPGQGLQFLFEYFSETQRNKGNFPGRFSGRQFSNSRSEMNVSTLELGDSALYLCASGGNNLGASEQYFGPGTRLTVT.

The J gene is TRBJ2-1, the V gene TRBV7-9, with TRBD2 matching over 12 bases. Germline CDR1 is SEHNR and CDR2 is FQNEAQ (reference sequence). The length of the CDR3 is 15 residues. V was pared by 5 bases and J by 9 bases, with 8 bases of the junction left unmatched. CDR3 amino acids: CASSPLAGGQSEQFF. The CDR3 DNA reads TGTGCCAGCAGCCCCCTAGCGGGGGGGCAGAGTGAGCAGTTCTTC. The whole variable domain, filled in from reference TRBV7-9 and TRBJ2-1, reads DTGVSQNPRHKITKRGQNVTFRCDPISEHNRLYWYRQTLGQGPEFLTYFQNEAQLEKSRLLSDRFSAERPKGSFSTLEIQRTEQGDSAMYLCASSPLAGGQSEQFFGPGTRLTVL.

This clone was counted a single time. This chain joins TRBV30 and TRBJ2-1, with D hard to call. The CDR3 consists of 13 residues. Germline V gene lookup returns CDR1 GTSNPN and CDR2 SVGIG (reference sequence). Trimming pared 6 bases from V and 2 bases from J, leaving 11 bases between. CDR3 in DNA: TGTGCCTGTCGACTCTCACCCTACAATGAGCAGTTCTTC. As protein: CACRLSPYNEQFF.

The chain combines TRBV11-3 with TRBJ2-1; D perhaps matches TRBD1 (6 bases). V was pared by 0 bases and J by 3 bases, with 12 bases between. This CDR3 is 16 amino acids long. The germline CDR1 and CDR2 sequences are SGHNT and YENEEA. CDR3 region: CASSLDGKGGYNEQFF. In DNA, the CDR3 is TGTGCCAGCAGCTTAGATGGAAAAGGGGGCTACAATGAGCAGTTCTTC.

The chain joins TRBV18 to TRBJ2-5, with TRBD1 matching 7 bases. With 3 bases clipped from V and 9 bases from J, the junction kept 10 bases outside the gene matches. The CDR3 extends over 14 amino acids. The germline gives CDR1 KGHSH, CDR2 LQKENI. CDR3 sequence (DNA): TGTGCCAGCTCACCTCAGGGGGTCCAGGATCCCCAGTACTTC. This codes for CASSPQGVQDPQYF.

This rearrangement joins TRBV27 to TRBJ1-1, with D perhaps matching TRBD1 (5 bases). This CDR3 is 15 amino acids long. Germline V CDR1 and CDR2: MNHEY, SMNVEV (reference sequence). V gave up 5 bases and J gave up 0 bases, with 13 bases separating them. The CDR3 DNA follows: TGTGCCAGCAGTGTCAGGGCGCCGATGAACACTGAAGCTTTCTTT. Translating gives CASSVRAPMNTEAFF.

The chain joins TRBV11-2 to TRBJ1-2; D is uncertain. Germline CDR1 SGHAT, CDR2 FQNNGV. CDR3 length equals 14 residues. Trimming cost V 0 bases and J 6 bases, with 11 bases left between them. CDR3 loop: CASSLDAGRHGYTF. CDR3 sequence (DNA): TGTGCCAGCAGCTTAGATGCCGGCCGGCATGGCTACACCTTC.

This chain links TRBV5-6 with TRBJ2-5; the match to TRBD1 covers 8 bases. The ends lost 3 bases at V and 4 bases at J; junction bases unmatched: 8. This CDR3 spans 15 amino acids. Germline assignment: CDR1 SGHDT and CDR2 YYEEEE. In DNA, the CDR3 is TGTGCCAGCAGCTACCGTCCAGGGGGCGGAGAGACCCAGTACTTC. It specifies CASSYRPGGGETQYF.

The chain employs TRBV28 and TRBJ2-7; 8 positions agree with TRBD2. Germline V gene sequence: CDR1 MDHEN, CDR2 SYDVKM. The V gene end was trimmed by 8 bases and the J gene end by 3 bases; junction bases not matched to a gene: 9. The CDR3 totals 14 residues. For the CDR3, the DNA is TGTGCCAGCCGCGACGGGGGGGCTTTCTACGAGCAGTACTTC. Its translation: CASRDGGAFYEQYF.

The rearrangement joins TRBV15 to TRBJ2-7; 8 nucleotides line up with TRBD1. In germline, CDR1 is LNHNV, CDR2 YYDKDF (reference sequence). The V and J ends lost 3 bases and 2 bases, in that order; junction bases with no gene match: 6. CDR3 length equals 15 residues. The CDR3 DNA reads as TGTGCCACCAGCAGGGACAACAGGGGGACCTACGAGCAGTACTTC. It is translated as CATSRDNRGTYEQYF. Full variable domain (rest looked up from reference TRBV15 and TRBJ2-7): DAMVIQNPRYQVTQFGKPVTLSCSQTLNHNVMYWYQQKSSQAPKLLFHYYDKDFNNEADTPDNFQSRRPNTSFCFLDIRSPGLGDTAMYLCATSRDNRGTYEQYFGPGTRLTVT.

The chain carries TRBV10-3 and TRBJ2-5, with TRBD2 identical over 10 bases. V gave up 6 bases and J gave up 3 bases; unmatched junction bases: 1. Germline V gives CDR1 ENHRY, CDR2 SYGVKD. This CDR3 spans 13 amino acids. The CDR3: CAIRGLAEETQYF. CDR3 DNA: TGTGCCATCAGAGGACTAGCGGAAGAGACCCAGTACTTC.